Each of the 27 T cell receptor beta chains below was sequenced from the same sample in a study of post-analysis software for immune sequencing data. Study results and limitations: Roughly 5 TRBV segments, TRBV5-6, TRBV5-1 and TRBV20-1 among them, were found more frequent in patients than controls.

Tagging with unique molecular identifiers was a feature of the TCR beta cDNA libraries. TCRdb reprocessed the PCR reads via MiXCR and lists one record per CDR3 protein. The table shows almost 700,000 distinct CDR3 sequences, with around 60% occurring only once. These receptors lack a known antigen. Sequencing was performed on blood. Receptors were obtained from a girl aged 2 to 9 with multiple sclerosis.

CDR3 DNA sequence: TGTGCCAGCAGTCACGAAGGGGGCCGGACTGAAGCTTTCTTT. Protein sequence: CASSHEGGRTEAFF. The rearrangement joins TRBV7-3 to TRBJ1-1; 7 bases match TRBD1. The V gene end was trimmed by 6 bases and the J gene end by 5 bases; junction bases not matched to a gene: 9. The CDR3 consists of 14 residues. The germline CDR1 and CDR2 sequences are SGHTA and FQGTGA.

The rearrangement uses TRBV6-6 and TRBJ1-5, with D possibly matching TRBD1 (6 bases). The germline gives CDR1 MNHNY, CDR2 SVGAGI (reference sequence). V lost 6 bases to trimming and J lost 3 bases, with 18 bases between them. The CDR3 is 16 amino acids. DNA of the CDR3: TGTGCCAGCAGATTAACGGACAGCGGACCCAATCAGCCCCAGCATTTT. This gives the protein CASRLTDSGPNQPQHF.

This chain joins TRBV7-2 and TRBJ2-1; no definite D call. V lost 1 base and J lost 4, with 8 bases in between. Germline loops: CDR1 SGHTA, CDR2 FQGNSA. The CDR3 sequence is 14 residues long. The CDR3 DNA reads as TGTGCCAGCAGCTTAGACAACGGGTACAATGAGCAGTTCTTC. Residues: CASSLDNGYNEQFF.

This clonotype was found a few times. V gene TRBV6-1 combines with J gene TRBJ2-3, with D possibly matching TRBD2 (6 bases). The germline V gene encodes CDR1 MNHNS and CDR2 SASEGT. Trimming took 3 bases from V and 4 from J, leaving 8 bases between them. The length of the CDR3 is 13 residues. The CDR3 region has the DNA TGTGCCAGCAGTGATGGGAGGTCAGATACGCAGTATTTT. It yields the protein CASSDGRSDTQYF.

This chain links TRBV5-1 with TRBJ2-5; 9 nucleotides match TRBD2. The J call is doubtful: the DNA matches TRBJ2-7 better. This CDR3 has 17 residues. Germline CDR1 SGHRS, CDR2 YFSETQ. The CDR3 nucleotides read TGCGCCAGCGGCCTCCCAATCGTAGCGGGAGAAATTAACGAGCAGTACTTC. As protein: CASGLPIVAGEINEQYF.

The V and J genes are TRBV3-1 and TRBJ2-1; 11 bases agree with TRBD2. The DNA matches TRBJ2-7 better at its end, which makes the J call doubtful. CDR1 is LGHDT, CDR2 YNNKEL, per germline (reference sequence). The CDR3 length is 18 residues. CDR3 coding DNA: TGTGCCAGCAGCCAGGGACTAGCGGACCCTAGCTCCTACAATGAGCAGTACTTC. Its translation: CASSQGLADPSSYNEQYF.

The chain recombines TRBV5-1 with TRBJ1-2, with no clear D. Trimming took 3 bases from V and 0 from J, leaving 12 bases between them. Per the germline V gene, CDR1 is SGHRS and CDR2 is YFSETQ. There are 15 residues in the CDR3. The CDR3 protein is CASSWSRTSNYGYTF. As DNA, the CDR3 is TGCGCCAGCAGCTGGAGCAGGACGTCTAACTATGGCTACACCTTC.

This clonotype has a single count. Here the CDR3 DNA reads TGTGCCAGCAGCCAAACGGGACTAGCGGGATTTCCAAGTGAGCAGTTCTTC. As protein: CASSQTGLAGFPSEQFF. The J gene is TRBJ2-1, the V gene TRBV3-1, with TRBD2 identical over 13 bases. Germline loops: CDR1 LGHDT, CDR2 YNNKEL (reference sequence). This CDR3 has 17 amino acids. J was trimmed by 9 bases and V by 2 bases; bases with no gene match: 10.

The chain has TRBV6-1 and TRBJ1-6; no definite D call. Germline-derived CDR1 and CDR2 are MNHNS and SASEGT. Trimming took off 5 bases at V and 4 bases at J, with 9 bases between the two ends. The CDR3 totals 14 residues. CDR3 DNA: TGTGCCAGCAGTAACAGAGAGTATAATTCACCCCTCCACTTT. This gives the protein CASSNREYNSPLHF.

V and J are TRBV7-6 and TRBJ2-3, with 8 nucleotides matching TRBD2. After removal of 3 bases from V and 0 bases from J, the junction contained 2 bases not matched to a gene. The germline gives CDR1 SGHVS, CDR2 FNYEAQ. The CDR3 consists of 15 residues. CDR3 DNA sequence: TGTGCCAGCAGCTTTCCTAGCGGGAGCACAGATACGCAGTATTTT. This translates into CASSFPSGSTDTQYF.

This chain links TRBV6-6 with TRBJ2-2, with TRBD1 as a possible D gene (6 bases). Germline V gives CDR1 MNHNY, CDR2 SVGAGI (reference sequence). The CDR3 runs 14 residues. With 7 bases removed from V and 3 bases from J, the gap between germline ends came to 12 bases. The CDR3 nucleotides read TGTGCCAGCAAAAACAGGGCATACACCGGGGAGCTGTTTTTT. Translated, it gives CASKNRAYTGELFF.

The gene calls are TRBV20-1 and TRBJ1-2; D gene uncertain. Germline-derived CDR1 and CDR2 are DFQATT and SNEGSKA (reference sequence). This CDR3 comprises 15 residues. Trimming shortened V by 0 bases and J by 0 bases, and 11 bases separated the two germline ends. CDR3 in amino acids: CSARDRPSANYGYTF. The CDR3 DNA sequence: TGCAGTGCTAGAGATAGGCCCTCGGCTAACTATGGCTACACCTTC.

V is TRBV27 and J is TRBJ2-2; the match to TRBD2 covers 9 bases. This CDR3 contains 15 residues. Germline CDR1 is MNHEY and CDR2 is SMNVEV (reference sequence). Losses at the gene ends were 7 bases for V and 7 bases for J; bases not matched to a gene: 10. CDR3 coding DNA: TGTGCCAGCAACCCTCACGCGGGGGGGCTCGGGGAGCTGTTTTTT. This gives the protein CASNPHAGGLGELFF.

This chain joins TRBV29-1 and TRBJ2-2, with unresolved D. This CDR3 is 16 amino acids long. Trimming cost V 0 bases and J 2 bases, with 13 bases left between them. Germline CDR1 reads SQVTM; CDR2 reads ANQGSEA. The CDR3 nucleotides read TGCAGCGTTGAAGATCCCAGACACGCCAACACCGGGGAGCTGTTTTTT. It yields the protein CSVEDPRHANTGELFF.

The V call is TRBV3-1, the J call TRBJ2-1, with no clear D. The CDR3 length is 12 residues. The germline gives CDR1 LGHDT, CDR2 YNNKEL (reference sequence). V shed 1 base and J shed 7 bases, with 5 bases lying between them. The CDR3 loop reads CASSQGPNEQFF. As DNA, the CDR3 is TGTGCCAGCAGCCAAGGTCCAAATGAGCAGTTCTTC.

The chain recombines TRBV21-1 with TRBJ2-7; the DNA was not compared with TRBD1, the D call given in the table. TRBV21-1 is annotated as a pseudogene. CDR3 size: 15 residues. CDR3 DNA: TGTGCCAGCAGCACCCTGGCGACAGGGCGATACGAGCAGTACTTC. This encodes CASSTLATGRYEQYF.

J is TRBJ2-1 and V is TRBV7-9; the match to TRBD2 covers 8 bases. The CDR3 length is 15 residues. J lost 7 bases, V lost 1 base, and 6 bases had no gene match. CDR1 is SEHNR and CDR2 is FQNEAQ in the germline V gene (reference sequence). In DNA form, the CDR3 reads TGTGCCAGCAGCTTAGGAGCTGTAGCGGGAAATGAGCAGTTCTTC. This encodes CASSLGAVAGNEQFF. The variable domain in full, completed from reference TRBV7-9 and TRBJ2-1, reads DTGVSQNPRHKITKRGQNVTFRCDPISEHNRLYWYRQTLGQGPEFLTYFQNEAQLEKSRLLSDRFSAERPKGSFSTLEIQRTEQGDSAMYLCASSLGAVAGNEQFFGPGTRLTVL.

In this sample, this clonotype turned up a few times. CDR3 DNA: TGTGCCAGCAGCAGAACGGGACTAGCGGGCTATGAGCAGTTCTTC. Translated, it gives CASSRTGLAGYEQFF. V usage is TRBV7-3 and J usage is TRBJ2-1; 12 nucleotides align to TRBD2. Germline assignment: CDR1 SGHTA and CDR2 FQGTGA. J lost 8 bases, V lost 5 bases, and 7 bases had no gene match. There are 15 residues in the CDR3. Looking up the rest from reference TRBV7-3 and TRBJ2-1 gives the full variable domain: GAGVSQTPSNKVTEKGKYVELRCDPISGHTALYWYRQSLGQGPEFLIYFQGTGAADDSGLPNDRFFAVRPEGSVSTLKIQRTERGDSAVYLCASSRTGLAGYEQFFGPGTRLTVL.

The CDR3 reads CASSEFLGVAAGNTEAFF. In nucleotides, the CDR3 is TGTGCCAGCAGTGAATTTTTAGGGGTCGCAGCGGGAAACACTGAAGCTTTCTTT. This chain uses TRBV25-1 with TRBJ1-1; a possible D gene is TRBD1 (5 bases). V was pared by 1 base and J by 2 bases, with 20 bases between. The CDR3 is 18 amino acids. Germline V gene data show CDR1 as MGHDK and CDR2 as SYGVNS.

As regards this clonotype: Because the CDR3 is missing its conserved closing phenylalanine or tryptophan, this is likely a read error. The chain couples TRBV12-3 or TRBV12-4 to TRBJ2-3; no definite D call. This CDR3 contains 16 residues. V lost 0 bases and J lost 4, with 14 bases in between. The CDR3 spells CASSLARLLGADTQYS. The CDR3 DNA follows: TGTGCCAGCAGTTTAGCGAGGCTACTTGGCGCAGATACGCAGTATTCT.

The chain carries TRBV2 and TRBJ2-5; TRBD2 matches 7 bases. Germline CDR1 reads SNHLY; CDR2 reads FYNNEI. Trimming took 5 bases from V and 0 from J; bases not matched to a gene: 9. There are 16 residues in the CDR3. CDR3 nucleotides: TGTGCCAGCAGTCGCGCTGCGGGGGACTACCAAGAGACCCAGTACTTC. This encodes CASSRAAGDYQETQYF.

This clonotype has more than one count but fewer than ten. The chain has TRBV20-1 and TRBJ2-7; 10 positions agree with TRBD1. The CDR3 covers 19 residues. The germline CDR1 and CDR2 sequences are DFQATT and SNEGSKA (reference sequence). V gave up 2 bases and J gave up 2 bases; unmatched junction bases: 18. The CDR3 DNA follows: TGCAGTGCTAGACCTTTTCCGGGACAGGGGATGATGGGGACCTACGAGCAGTACTTC. Its translation is CSARPFPGQGMMGTYEQYF.

The chain combines TRBV2 with TRBJ1-4; 8 bases are shared with TRBD1. The ends lost 2 bases at V and 8 bases at J; junction bases unmatched: 7. CDR3 length: 15 residues. The V gene's germline CDR1 is SNHLY and CDR2 FYNNEI. The CDR3 is CASSESRTGREKLFF. In DNA, the CDR3 is TGTGCCAGCAGTGAATCGAGGACAGGGCGCGAAAAACTGTTTTTT.

This chain links TRBV29-1 with TRBJ1-1; D remains ambiguous. V was pared by 3 bases and J by 5 bases, with 13 bases between. The CDR3 runs to 13 residues. CDR1 and CDR2 (germline): SQVTM, ANQGSEA. The chain's CDR3 is CSVEWLENTEAFF. The CDR3 nucleotides are TGCAGCGTTGAGTGGCTGGAGAATACTGAAGCTTTCTTT.

The chain couples TRBV7-9 to TRBJ1-3; 7 bases fit TRBD1. The CDR3 has 13 residues. Germline lookup yields CDR1 SEHNR and CDR2 FQNEAQ (reference sequence). V lost 6 bases and J lost 9; bases outside the gene matches: 8. CDR3 sequence: CASSSGTAFTIYF. Here the CDR3 DNA reads TGTGCCAGCAGTTCCGGGACAGCTTTCACCATATATTTT.

The chain recombines TRBV2 with TRBJ2-7, with D unresolved. V lost 1 base and J lost 1, with 14 bases in between. Germline V gene data show CDR1 as SNHLY and CDR2 as FYNNEI. The CDR3 consists of 16 residues. The CDR3 loop is CASSEEFAVRSYEQYF. CDR3 bases: TGTGCCAGCAGTGAAGAATTCGCGGTTAGGTCCTACGAGCAGTACTTC.

The chain recombines TRBV12-3 or TRBV12-4 with TRBJ2-5; a weak D match, TRBD2 (6 bases). Trimming cost V 6 bases and J 2 bases, with 10 bases left between them. This CDR3 spans 13 amino acids. The CDR3 DNA follows: TGTGCCAGCAGGCCCGGGGGTCAAGAGACCCAGTACTTC. This translates into CASRPGGQETQYF.